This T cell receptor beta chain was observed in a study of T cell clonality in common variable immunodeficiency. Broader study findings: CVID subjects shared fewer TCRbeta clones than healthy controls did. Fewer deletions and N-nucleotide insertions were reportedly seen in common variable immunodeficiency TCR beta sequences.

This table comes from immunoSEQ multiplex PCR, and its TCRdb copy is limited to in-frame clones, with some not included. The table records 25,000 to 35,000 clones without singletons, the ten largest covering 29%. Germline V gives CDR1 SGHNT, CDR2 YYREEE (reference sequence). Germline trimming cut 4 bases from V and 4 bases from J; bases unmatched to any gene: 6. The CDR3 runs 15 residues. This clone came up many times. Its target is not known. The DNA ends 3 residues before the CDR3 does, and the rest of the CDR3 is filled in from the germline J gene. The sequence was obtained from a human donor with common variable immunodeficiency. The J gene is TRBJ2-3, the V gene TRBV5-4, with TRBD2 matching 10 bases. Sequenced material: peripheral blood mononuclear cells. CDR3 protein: CASSAKRGGPDTQYF. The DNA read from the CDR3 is TGTGCCAGCAGCGCTAAGCGGGGGGGGCCAGATACG.